Listed below are T cell receptor beta chains from one sample, sequenced in a study of blood T cell repertoires in COVID-19. TCRdb's table, derived via immunoSEQ multiplex PCR, lists solely in-frame clones and lacks some. Altogether 65,000 to 90,000 clones are present, around 82% being singletons, with the ten largest covering approximately 29%. The source material was peripheral blood. These receptors came from a human donor in a cohort sampled during active COVID-19. CDR3s include the opening cysteine and the closing phenylalanine or tryptophan.

v_gene: TRBV7-9
CDR3aa: CASSPGTSGGSSYNEQFF

v_gene: TRBV19
CDR3aa: CASTEYNEQFF

v_gene: TRBV19
CDR3aa: CASSSGDFVTSPLHF

v_gene: TRBV5-4
CDR3aa: CASSFWDRDYNEQFF

v_gene: TRBV25-1
CDR3aa: CASSGDFDTGELFF

v_gene: TRBV2
CDR3aa: CASSEEGVAGSPLHF

v_gene: TRBV29-1
CDR3aa: CSVVQDSYEQYF

v_gene: TRBV18
CDR3aa: CASSLGQGSYEQYF

v_gene: TRBV28
CDR3aa: CASSLPGQGGETQYF

v_gene: TRBV28
CDR3aa: CASSLAQGGSYEQYF

v_gene: TRBV7-9
CDR3aa: CASSPRDGSSYEQYF

v_gene: TRBV11-3
CDR3aa: CASSLDQSLRVSHEQYF

v_gene: TRBV9
CDR3aa: CASSYGTEEGYTF

v_gene: TRBV6-5
CDR3aa: CASSYSMLGEQYF

v_gene: TRBV19
CDR3aa: CASGGLAGRGIDTQYF

v_gene: TRBV5-1
CDR3aa: CASSLTPAGASYEQYF

v_gene: TRBV2
CDR3aa: CASSSGTGPGQPQHF

v_gene: TRBV9
CDR3aa: CASSVGQEGYEQYF

v_gene: TRBV9
CDR3aa: CASGKGQSYGYTF

v_gene: TRBV5-5
CDR3aa: CASSLAGSGGNQETQYF

v_gene: TRBV3-1/TRBV3-2
CDR3aa: CASSPVPGNYGYTF

v_gene: TRBV15
CDR3aa: CATSRSTHSGANVLTF

v_gene: TRBV6-2/TRBV6-3
CDR3aa: CASSYRQGGNQPQHF

v_gene: TRBV5-1
CDR3aa: CASSSRQGVRSNQPQHF

v_gene: TRBV6-2/TRBV6-3
CDR3aa: CASSYSSAEESSYNSPLHF